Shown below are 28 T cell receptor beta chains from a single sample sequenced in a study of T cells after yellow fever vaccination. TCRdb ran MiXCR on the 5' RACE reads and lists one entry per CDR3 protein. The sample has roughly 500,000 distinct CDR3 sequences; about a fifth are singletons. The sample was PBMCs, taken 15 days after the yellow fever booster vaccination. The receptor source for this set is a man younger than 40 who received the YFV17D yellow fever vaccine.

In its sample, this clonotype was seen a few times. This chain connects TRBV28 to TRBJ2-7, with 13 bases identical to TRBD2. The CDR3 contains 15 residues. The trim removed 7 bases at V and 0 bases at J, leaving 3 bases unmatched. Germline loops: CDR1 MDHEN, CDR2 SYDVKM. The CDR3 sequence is CASIGTSGASYEQYF. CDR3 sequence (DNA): TGTGCCAGCATCGGGACTAGCGGGGCCTCCTACGAGCAGTACTTC.

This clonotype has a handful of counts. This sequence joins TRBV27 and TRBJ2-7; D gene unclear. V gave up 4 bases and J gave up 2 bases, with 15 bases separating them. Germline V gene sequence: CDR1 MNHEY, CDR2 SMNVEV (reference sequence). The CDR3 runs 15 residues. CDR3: CASSYSRGITYEQYF. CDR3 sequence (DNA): TGTGCCAGCAGTTATTCGAGAGGCATTACCTACGAGCAGTACTTC.

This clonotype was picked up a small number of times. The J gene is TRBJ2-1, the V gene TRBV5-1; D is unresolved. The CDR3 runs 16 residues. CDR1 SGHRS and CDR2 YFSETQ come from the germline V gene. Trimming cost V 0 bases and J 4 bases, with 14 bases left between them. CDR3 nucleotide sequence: TGCGCCAGCAGCTTGGCCCTTGCAGGACCGTACAATGAGCAGTTCTTC. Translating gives CASSLALAGPYNEQFF.

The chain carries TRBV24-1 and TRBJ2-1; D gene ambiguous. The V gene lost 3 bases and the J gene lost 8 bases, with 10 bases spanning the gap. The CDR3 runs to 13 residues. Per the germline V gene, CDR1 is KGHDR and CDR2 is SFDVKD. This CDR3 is CATSDGRMDEQFF. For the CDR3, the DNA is TGTGCCACCAGTGATGGTAGAATGGATGAGCAGTTCTTC.

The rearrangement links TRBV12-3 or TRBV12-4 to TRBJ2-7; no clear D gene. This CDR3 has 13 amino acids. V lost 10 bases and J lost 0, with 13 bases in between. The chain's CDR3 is CATGAPSSYEQYF. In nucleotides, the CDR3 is TGTGCCACCGGTGCTCCGAGCTCCTACGAGCAGTACTTC.

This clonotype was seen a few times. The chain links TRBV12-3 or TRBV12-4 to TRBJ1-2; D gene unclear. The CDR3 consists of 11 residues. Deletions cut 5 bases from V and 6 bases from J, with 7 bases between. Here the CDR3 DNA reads TGTGCCAGCAGTCCTAGGGATGGCTACACCTTC. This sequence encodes CASSPRDGYTF.

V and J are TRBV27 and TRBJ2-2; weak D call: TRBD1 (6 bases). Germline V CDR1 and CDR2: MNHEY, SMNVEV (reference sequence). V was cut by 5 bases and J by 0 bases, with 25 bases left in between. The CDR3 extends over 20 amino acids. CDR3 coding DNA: TGTGCCAGCAGTCCTTCCGGGACACTCACCCCCCTGGCGAACACCGGGGAGCTGTTTTTT. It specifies CASSPSGTLTPLANTGELFF.

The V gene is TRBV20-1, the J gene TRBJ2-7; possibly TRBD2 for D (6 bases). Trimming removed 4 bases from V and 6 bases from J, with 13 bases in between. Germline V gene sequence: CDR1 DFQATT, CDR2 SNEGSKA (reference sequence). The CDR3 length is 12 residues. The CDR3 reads CSATPLGGEQYF. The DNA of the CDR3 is TGCAGTGCTACCCCTCTGGGAGGCGAGCAGTACTTC.

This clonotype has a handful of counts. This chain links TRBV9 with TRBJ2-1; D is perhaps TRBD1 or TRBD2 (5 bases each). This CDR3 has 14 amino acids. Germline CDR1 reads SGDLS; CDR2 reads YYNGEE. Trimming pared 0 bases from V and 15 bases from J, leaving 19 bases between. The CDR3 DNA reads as TGTGCCAGCAGCGTAGATTACCCCGGGGCGGGTGTGTTCTTC. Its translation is CASSVDYPGAGVFF.

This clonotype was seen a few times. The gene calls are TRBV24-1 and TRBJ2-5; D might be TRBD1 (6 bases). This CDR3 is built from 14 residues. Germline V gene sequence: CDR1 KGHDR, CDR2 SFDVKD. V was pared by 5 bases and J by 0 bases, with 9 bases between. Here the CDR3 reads CATSASGDQETQYF. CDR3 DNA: TGTGCCACCAGTGCCTCAGGGGACCAAGAGACCCAGTACTTC.

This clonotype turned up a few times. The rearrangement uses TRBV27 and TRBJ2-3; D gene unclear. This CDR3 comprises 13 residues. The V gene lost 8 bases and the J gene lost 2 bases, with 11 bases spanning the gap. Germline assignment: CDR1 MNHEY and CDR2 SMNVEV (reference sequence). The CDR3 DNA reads TGTGCCAGCTCTGGGATGGACACAGATACGCAGTATTTT. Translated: CASSGMDTDTQYF.

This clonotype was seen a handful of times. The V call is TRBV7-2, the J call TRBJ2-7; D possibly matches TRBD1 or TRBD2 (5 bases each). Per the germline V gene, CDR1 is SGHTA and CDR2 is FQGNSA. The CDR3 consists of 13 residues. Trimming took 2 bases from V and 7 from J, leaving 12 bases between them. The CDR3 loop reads CASSLLYEGEQYF. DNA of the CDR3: TGTGCCAGCAGCTTACTCTACGAGGGGGAGCAGTACTTC.

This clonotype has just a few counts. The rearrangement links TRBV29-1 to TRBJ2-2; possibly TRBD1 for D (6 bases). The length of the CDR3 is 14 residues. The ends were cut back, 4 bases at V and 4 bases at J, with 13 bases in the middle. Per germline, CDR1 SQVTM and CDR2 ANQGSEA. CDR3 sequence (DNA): TGCAGCGTTGGGGGCAGGGGAAGCACCGGGGAGCTGTTTTTT. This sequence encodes CSVGGRGSTGELFF.

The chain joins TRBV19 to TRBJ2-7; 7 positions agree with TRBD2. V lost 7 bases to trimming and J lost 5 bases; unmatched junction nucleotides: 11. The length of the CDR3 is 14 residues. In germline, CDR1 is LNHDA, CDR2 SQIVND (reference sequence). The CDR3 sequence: CASNGVRGEDEQYF. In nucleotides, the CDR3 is TGTGCCAGTAATGGTGTCCGGGGGGAAGACGAGCAGTACTTC.

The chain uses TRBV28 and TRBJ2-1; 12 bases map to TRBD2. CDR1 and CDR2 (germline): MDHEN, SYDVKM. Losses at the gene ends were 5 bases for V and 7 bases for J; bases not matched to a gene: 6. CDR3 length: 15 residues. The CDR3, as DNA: TGTGCCAGCAGTGGACTAGCGGGGTTTTATAATGAGCAGTTCTTC. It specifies CASSGLAGFYNEQFF. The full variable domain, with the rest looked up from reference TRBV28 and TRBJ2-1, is DVKVTQSSRYLVKRTGEKVFLECVQDMDHENMFWYRQDPGLGLRLIYFSYDVKMKEKGDIPEGYSVSREKKERFSLILESASTNQTSMYLCASSGLAGFYNEQFFGPGTRLTVL.

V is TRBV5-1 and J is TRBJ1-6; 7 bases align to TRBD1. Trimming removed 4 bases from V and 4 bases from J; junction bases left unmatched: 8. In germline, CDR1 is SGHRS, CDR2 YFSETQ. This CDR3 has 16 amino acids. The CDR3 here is CASSPGTAEYNSPLHF. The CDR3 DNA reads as TGCGCCAGCAGCCCCGGGACAGCTGAGTATAATTCACCCCTCCACTTT. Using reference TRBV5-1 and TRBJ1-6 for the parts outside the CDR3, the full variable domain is KAGVTQTPRYLIKTRGQQVTLSCSPISGHRSVSWYQQTPGQGLQFLFEYFSETQRNKGNFPGRFSGRQFSNSRSEMNVSTLELGDSALYLCASSPGTAEYNSPLHFGNGTRLTVT.

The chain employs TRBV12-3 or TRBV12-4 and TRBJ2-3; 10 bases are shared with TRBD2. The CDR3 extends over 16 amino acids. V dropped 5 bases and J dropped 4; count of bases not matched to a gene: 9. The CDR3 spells CASSPPLAGAPDTQYF. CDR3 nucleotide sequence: TGTGCCAGCAGTCCCCCGCTAGCGGGAGCACCAGATACGCAGTATTTT.

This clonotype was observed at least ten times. The CDR3 reads CSVYSGTSNEQYF. The CDR3 nucleotides read TGCAGTGTTTATTCCGGGACTAGTAACGAGCAGTACTTC. The J gene is TRBJ2-7, the V gene TRBV20-1; TRBD2 matches 8 bases. CDR3 length: 13 residues. V lost 7 bases and J lost 5; bases outside the gene matches: 10. The V gene's germline CDR1 is DFQATT and CDR2 SNEGSKA (reference sequence).

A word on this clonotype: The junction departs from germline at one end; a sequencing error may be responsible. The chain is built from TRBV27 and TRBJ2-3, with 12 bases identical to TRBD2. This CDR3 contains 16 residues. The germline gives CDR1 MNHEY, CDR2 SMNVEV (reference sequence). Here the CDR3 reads CASSDLAGGLTDTKYF. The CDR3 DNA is TGTGCCAGCAGTGATCTAGCGGGAGGGCTTACAGATACGAAGTATTTT.

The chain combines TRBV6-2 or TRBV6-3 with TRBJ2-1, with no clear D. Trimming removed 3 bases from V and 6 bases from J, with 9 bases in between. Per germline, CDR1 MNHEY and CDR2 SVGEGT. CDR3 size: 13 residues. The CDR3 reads CASSYQIRNEQFF. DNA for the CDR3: TGTGCCAGCAGTTATCAGATCCGCAATGAGCAGTTCTTC.

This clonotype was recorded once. The CDR3 loop reads CASSTSPDRAQPQHF. Here the CDR3 DNA reads TGTGCCAGCAGCACCTCCCCCGACAGAGCCCAGCCCCAGCATTTT. The rearrangement uses TRBV6-1 and TRBJ1-5; weak D call: TRBD1 (5 bases). Germline values: CDR1 MNHNS, CDR2 SASEGT. This CDR3 has 15 amino acids. The V end lost 6 bases, the J end lost 7 bases, and 19 bases lay between the germline ends.

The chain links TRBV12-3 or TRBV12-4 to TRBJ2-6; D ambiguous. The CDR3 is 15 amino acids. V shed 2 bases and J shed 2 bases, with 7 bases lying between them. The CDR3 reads CASSLNLPGANVLTF. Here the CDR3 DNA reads TGTGCCAGCAGTTTAAACCTACCTGGGGCCAACGTCCTGACTTTC.

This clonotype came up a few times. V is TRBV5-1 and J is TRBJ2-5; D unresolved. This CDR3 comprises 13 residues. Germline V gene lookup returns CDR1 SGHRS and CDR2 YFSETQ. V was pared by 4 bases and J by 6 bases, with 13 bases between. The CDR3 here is CASSDDVGQTQYF. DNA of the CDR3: TGCGCCAGCAGCGATGACGTAGGACAGACCCAGTACTTC.

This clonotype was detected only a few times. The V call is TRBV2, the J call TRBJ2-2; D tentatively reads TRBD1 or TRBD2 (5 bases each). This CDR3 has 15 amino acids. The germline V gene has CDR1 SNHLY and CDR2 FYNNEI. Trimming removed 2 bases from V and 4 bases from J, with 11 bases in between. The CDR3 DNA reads TGTGCCAGCAGTGAAACTAGTCAGGGCACCGGGGAGCTGTTTTTT. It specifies CASSETSQGTGELFF.

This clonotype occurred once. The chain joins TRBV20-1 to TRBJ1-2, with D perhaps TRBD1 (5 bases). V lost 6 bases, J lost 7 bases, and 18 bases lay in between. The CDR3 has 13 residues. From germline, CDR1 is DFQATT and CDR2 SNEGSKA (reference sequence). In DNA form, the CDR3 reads TGCAGTGCGAACCGGGACTCCTTGCGTGGCTACACCTTC. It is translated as CSANRDSLRGYTF.

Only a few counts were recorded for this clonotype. This CDR3 is CASSPGPRATETQYF. The CDR3 bases are TGTGCCAGCAGTCCGGGGCCTCGCGCCACCGAGACCCAGTACTTC. The V and J genes are TRBV7-9 and TRBJ2-5, with D perhaps TRBD1 or TRBD2 (5 bases each). V lost 6 bases, J lost 5 bases, and 19 bases lay in between. The CDR3 length is 15 residues. Germline V gene data show CDR1 as SEHNR and CDR2 as FQNEAQ (reference sequence).

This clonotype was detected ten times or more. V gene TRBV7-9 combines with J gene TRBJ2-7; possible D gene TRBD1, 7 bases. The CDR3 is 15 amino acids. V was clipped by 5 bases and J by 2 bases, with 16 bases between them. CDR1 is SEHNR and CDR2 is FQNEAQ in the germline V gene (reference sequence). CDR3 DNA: TGTGCCAGCAGCCCTGACAGGGACTCTCCCTACGAGCAGTACTTC. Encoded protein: CASSPDRDSPYEQYF.

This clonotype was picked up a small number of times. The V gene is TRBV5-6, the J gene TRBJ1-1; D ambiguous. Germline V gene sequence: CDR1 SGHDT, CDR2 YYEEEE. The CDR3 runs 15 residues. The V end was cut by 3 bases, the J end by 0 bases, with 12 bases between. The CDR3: CASSSIRRLNTEAFF. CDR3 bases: TGTGCCAGCAGCTCAATCAGGCGTCTGAACACTGAAGCTTTCTTT. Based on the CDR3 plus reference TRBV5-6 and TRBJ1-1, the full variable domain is DAGVTQSPTHLIKTRGQQVTLRCSPKSGHDTVSWYQQALGQGPQFIFQYYEEEERQRGNFPDRFSGHQFPNYSSELNVNALLLGDSALYLCASSSIRRLNTEAFFGQGTRLTVV.